This TCR beta chain was captured by sequencing in a study of blood T cell repertoires in COVID-19. Germline CDR1 reads SGHDN; CDR2 reads FVKESK. After removal of 3 bases from V and 0 bases from J, the junction contained 5 bases not matched to a gene. The length of the CDR3 is 17 residues. Data came from immunoSEQ multiplex PCR; TCRdb stores just in-frame clones and leaves some out. The table shows 210,000 or so clones, with over 75% occurring only once. This clone turned up a few times. The clonotype was recovered from a middle-aged woman with acute or convalescent COVID-19. Sequencing input: peripheral blood. The chain joins TRBV14 to TRBJ1-6; TRBD1 matches at 7 bases. CDR3 nucleotide sequence: TGTGCCAGCAGCCAGATACAGGGGAGCTCCTATAATTCACCCCTCCACTTT. This gives the protein CASSQIQGSSYNSPLHF. Variable domain in full (rest from reference TRBV14 and TRBJ1-6): EAGVTQFPSHSVIEKGQTVTLRCDPISGHDNLYWYRRVMGKEIKFLLHFVKESKQDESGMPNNRFLAERTGGTYSTLKVQPAELEDSGVYFCASSQIQGSSYNSPLHFGNGTRLTVT.